Each of the 15 T cell receptor beta chains below was sequenced from the same sample in a study of pediatric ulcerative colitis. Using immunoSEQ multiplex PCR, the repertoire was profiled, and TCRdb retains in-frame clones only, with some absent. The sample contains a few thousand clones, approximately 90% of which appear only once. Sequenced input: blood. These receptor sequences come from a boy aged 5-17 years with mild ulcerative colitis.

This clone was seen just once. This sequence joins TRBV10-3 and TRBJ2-1; 10 bases align to TRBD1. The CDR3 contains 15 residues. Trimming at V came to 6 bases and at J to 7 bases, leaving 9 bases not matched to a gene. Germline V gives CDR1 ENHRY, CDR2 SYGVKD. The CDR3 nucleotides read TGTGCCATCAGAACCGGGACAGGGGTGGGGAATGAGCAGTTCTTC. Its translation: CAIRTGTGVGNEQFF.

A note on this clone: One end of the junction fails to match germline, which may point to a read error. This CDR3 is also generated by other DNA sequences in the sample. The chain couples TRBV30 to TRBJ2-7; D perhaps matches TRBD1 (6 bases). Germline lookup yields CDR1 GTSNPN and CDR2 SVGIG (reference sequence). The CDR3 loop spans 15 amino acids. As DNA, the CDR3 is TGTGCCTGGAGTGTAATTACAGGGTTTTCCTCCGAGCAGTATTTC. It specifies CAWSVITGFSSEQYF.

The chain couples TRBV5-1 to TRBJ2-7; 9 bases are shared with TRBD1. The CDR3 runs 15 residues. V shed 4 bases and J 3 bases; nucleotides not matched to a gene: 8. Looked up from germline, CDR1 is SGHRS and CDR2 is YFSETQ. The CDR3 region is CASSDTGTGLYEQYF. The CDR3 DNA reads as TGCGCCAGCAGCGACACCGGGACAGGGCTCTACGAGCAGTACTTC.

This clone was seen a single time. The chain carries TRBV9 and TRBJ2-1, with 9 nucleotides matching TRBD2. V shed 4 bases and J 4 bases; nucleotides not matched to a gene: 9. CDR3 length equals 16 residues. Germline CDR1 reads SGDLS; CDR2 reads YYNGEE. The CDR3 coding sequence is TGTGCCAGCAGCCATCCGATCACTAGCGGGTACAATGAGCAGTTCTTC. It specifies CASSHPITSGYNEQFF.

In DNA, the CDR3 is TGTGCCAGCAGCTTGGGGGCGGGGGAGCAGTACTTC. Amino acids: CASSLGAGEQYF. The V and J genes are TRBV5-4 and TRBJ2-7, with D possibly matching TRBD2 (6 bases). The CDR3 runs 12 residues. The germline V gene has CDR1 SGHNT and CDR2 YYREEE (reference sequence). V lost 0 bases and J lost 7, with 8 bases in between.

The chain employs TRBV9 and TRBJ2-1; 13 nucleotides align to TRBD2. The CDR3 sequence is 17 residues long. CDR1 and CDR2 from the germline V gene are SGDLS and YYNGEE. Trimming took 4 bases from V and 8 from J; bases not matched to a gene: 12. DNA of the CDR3: TGTGCCAGCAGCCCCACACAAGGACTAGCGGGAGTGCATGAGCAGTTCTTC. Protein: CASSPTQGLAGVHEQFF.

This clone appeared once. The genes are TRBV28 and TRBJ1-5, with 7 bases fitting TRBD1. In germline, CDR1 is MDHEN, CDR2 SYDVKM. Trimming removed 6 bases from V and 6 bases from J; junction bases left unmatched: 5. CDR3 size: 13 residues. CDR3 protein: CASRFSGGQPQHF. The DNA of the CDR3 is TGTGCCAGCAGGTTTTCAGGGGGTCAGCCCCAGCATTTT.

The CDR3 sequence is CAIASGAGPQHF. In DNA, the CDR3 is TGTGCCATCGCGTCGGGGGCTGGGCCCCAGCATTTT. This sequence joins TRBV10-3 and TRBJ1-5; D is possibly TRBD1 (6 bases). The CDR3 totals 12 residues. Germline-derived CDR1 and CDR2 are ENHRY and SYGVKD. The V end was cut by 8 bases, the J end by 9 bases, with 14 bases between.

This clone was detected only once. The rearrangement joins TRBV11-2 to TRBJ2-1, with 7 nucleotides matching TRBD2. CDR1 and CDR2 from the germline V gene are SGHAT and FQNNGV. With V trimmed by 3 bases and J by 6 bases, 8 bases remained unmatched. The CDR3 is 15 residues long. Here the CDR3 DNA reads TGTGCCAGCAGCTTCCCCTGGGGGGGAATCAATGAGCAGTTCTTC. It translates to CASSFPWGGINEQFF.

The rearrangement uses TRBV7-8 and TRBJ2-3, with D perhaps matching TRBD2 (5 bases). The length of the CDR3 is 16 residues. Trimming removed 2 bases from V and 4 bases from J, with 16 bases in between. The germline CDR1 and CDR2 sequences are SGHVS and FQNEAQ. DNA for the CDR3: TGTGCCAGCAGCTTAATGAACGGAGGAGTCGCAGATACGCAGTATTTT. It yields the protein CASSLMNGGVADTQYF.

The chain carries TRBV4-1 and TRBJ1-5; 7 bases fit TRBD1. V lost 0 bases to trimming and J lost 3 bases; unmatched junction nucleotides: 5. The germline V gene has CDR1 MGHRA and CDR2 YSYEKL. The CDR3 is made up of 16 amino acids. This CDR3 is CASSQELGQLNQPQHF. The CDR3 nucleotides are TGCGCCAGCAGCCAAGAATTGGGACAGCTCAATCAGCCCCAGCATTTT.

The V and J genes are TRBV19 and TRBJ1-1; D may be TRBD1 (6 bases). There are 13 residues in the CDR3. V lost 4 bases to trimming and J lost 6 bases, with 12 bases between them. Germline values: CDR1 LNHDA, CDR2 SQIVND (reference sequence). CDR3 in amino acids: CASSTSNRAEAFF. As DNA, the CDR3 is TGTGCCAGTAGTACCTCAAACAGGGCTGAAGCTTTCTTT.

The CDR3 nucleotides are TGTGCCTGGAGTGTGGTTTTGGGCGTCGGTGGCTACACCTTC. It codes for CAWSVVLGVGGYTF. V is TRBV30 and J is TRBJ1-2, with D unresolved. The CDR3 is 14 residues long. V lost 0 bases to trimming and J lost 7 bases, with 15 bases between them. Germline V gene sequence: CDR1 GTSNPN, CDR2 SVGIG (reference sequence). Supplemented by reference TRBV30 and TRBJ1-2, the full variable domain reads SQTIHQWPATLVQPVGSPLSLECTVEGTSNPNLYWYRQAAGRGLQLLFYSVGIGQISSEVPQNLSASRPQDRQFILSSKKLLLSDSGFYLCAWSVVLGVGGYTFGSGTRLTVV.

J is TRBJ1-2 and V is TRBV28, with TRBD1 identical over 7 bases. V was clipped by 2 bases and J by 4 bases; unmatched bases: 7. This CDR3 is built from 15 residues. Germline CDR1 is MDHEN and CDR2 is SYDVKM. CDR3 sequence (DNA): TGTGCCAGCAGTTTAGCTTCGACAGGGTTCTATGGCTACACCTTC. Encoded protein: CASSLASTGFYGYTF.

The chain carries TRBV6-6 and TRBJ1-1; possibly TRBD1 for D (5 bases). The germline V and J ends were trimmed by 2 bases and 11 bases, with 21 bases remaining between them. This CDR3 spans 15 amino acids. The germline V gene encodes CDR1 MNHNY and CDR2 SVGAGI (reference sequence). The CDR3, as DNA: TGTGCCAGCAGTTACCTAACAGGTAACCCGGGGTTGGCTTTCTTT. This codes for CASSYLTGNPGLAFF.